The source of this TCR beta chain is a study of blood T cell repertoires in COVID-19. The CDR3 has 14 amino acids. V was pared by 1 base and J by 7 bases, with 11 bases between. Per germline, CDR1 LNHDA and CDR2 SQIVND (reference sequence). The data were produced by immunoSEQ multiplex PCR, yet TCRdb's version contains in-frame clones alone and is incomplete. This table holds under 50,000 clones, about three quarters found once. Sequencing was performed on peripheral blood. The receptor comes from a human donor with active or convalescent COVID-19. The donor label of this sample is uncertain. V usage is TRBV19 and J usage is TRBJ2-4, with a weak D call TRBD1 (6 bases). The CDR3, as DNA: TGTGCCAGTAGTATAGTAGGGGGATCCAACATTCAGTACTTC. Amino acid sequence: CASSIVGGSNIQYF.